This entry concerns a single T cell receptor (beta chain). These data originate in a study of cytomegalovirus exposure and HLA in healthy donors. Using immunoSEQ multiplex PCR, the repertoire was profiled, and TCRdb retains in-frame clones only, with some absent. The sample holds around 56,000 clones, 93% seen once. The CDR3 runs to 16 residues. J gave up 4 bases and V 5 bases, and 14 bases lay outside the gene matches. The germline V gene has CDR1 SEHNR and CDR2 FQNEAQ (reference sequence). The receptor's source is a woman between 18 and 29 years old in good health and CMV-seropositive. Sequencing used PBMCs. The chain uses TRBV7-9 and TRBJ2-7; 7 nucleotides line up with TRBD1. The CDR3 coding sequence is TGTGCCAGCAGCGTAACCTGGGACAGTCCCAAATACGAGCAGTACTTC. It encodes CASSVTWDSPKYEQYF.